One and the same sample provided the 21 T cell receptor beta chains below, sequenced in a study of cytomegalovirus exposure and HLA in healthy donors. A multiplex PCR was run with 60 Vbeta primers and 13 Jbeta primers. Sequencing used immunoSEQ multiplex PCR; TCRdb keeps in-frame clones, though not all of them. The data show about 240,000 clones, roughly 82% seen once. Sequencing was performed on PBMCs. These receptors were collected from a woman aged 40 to 50 in good health and CMV-seropositive.

This chain links TRBV2 with TRBJ2-4; 8 bases agree with TRBD1. Germline-derived CDR1 and CDR2 are SNHLY and FYNNEI. The junction had 11 bases not matched to a gene; V was cut back by 7 bases and J by 0 bases. The CDR3 is made up of 17 amino acids. The CDR3 spells CASKLDRALLAKNIQYF. DNA for the CDR3: TGTGCCAGCAAATTGGACAGGGCGTTACTAGCCAAAAACATTCAGTACTTC.

The chain employs TRBV4-3 and TRBJ2-5; D is ambiguous. The CDR3 extends over 14 amino acids. Trimming stripped 0 bases from V and 5 bases from J, with 10 bases between. Germline V gene lookup returns CDR1 LGHNA and CDR2 YSLEER. The CDR3 DNA is TGCGCCAGCAGCCAAGATATATCAGTGGAGACCCAGTACTTC. Amino acids: CASSQDISVETQYF.

A few counts support this clone. The chain links TRBV7-2 to TRBJ1-3; perhaps TRBD1 as D (5 bases). Per germline, CDR1 SGHTA and CDR2 FQGNSA. V shed 5 bases and J shed 4 bases, with 12 bases lying between them. CDR3 length equals 14 residues. The CDR3 nucleotides are TGTGCCAGCAGCAAAGACAGTTCCGGAAACACCATATATTTT. Its protein product is CASSKDSSGNTIYF.

The V call is TRBV19, the J call TRBJ2-1, with 7 nucleotides matching TRBD2. Germline V gene sequence: CDR1 LNHDA, CDR2 SQIVND (reference sequence). V shed 5 bases and J 6 bases; nucleotides not matched to a gene: 10. The CDR3 spans 15 residues. The DNA of the CDR3 is TGTGCCAGTAGTTCCGGACTAGTTGCCCTCAATGAGCAGTTCTTC. This translates into CASSSGLVALNEQFF.

The chain combines TRBV5-1 with TRBJ2-1; 8 bases match TRBD1. J gave up 4 bases and V 4 bases, and 7 bases lay outside the gene matches. This CDR3 has 15 amino acids. The germline CDR1 and CDR2 sequences are SGHRS and YFSETQ. The CDR3 sequence is CASSPPGTGYNEQFF. The CDR3 coding sequence is TGCGCCAGCAGCCCGCCAGGGACAGGTTACAATGAGCAGTTCTTC.

The chain employs TRBV7-2 and TRBJ1-2; no clear D gene. The CDR3 is made up of 15 amino acids. Between the trimmed V and J ends, which lost 1 base and 4 bases, there was a span of 13 bases. CDR1 is SGHTA and CDR2 is FQGNSA in the germline V gene. CDR3 bases: TGTGCCAGCAGCTTAGGCGCGGCGTTCGGCTATGGCTACACCTTC. It encodes CASSLGAAFGYGYTF.

The genes are TRBV6-5 and TRBJ1-2; 12 bases match TRBD1. Germline trimming cut 5 bases from V and 6 bases from J; bases unmatched to any gene: 7. This CDR3 spans 15 amino acids. The germline V gene encodes CDR1 MNHEY and CDR2 SVGAGI. The CDR3 DNA follows: TGTGCCAGCAGTACCGGGACAGGGGGCCGTCATGGCTACACCTTC. Translated: CASSTGTGGRHGYTF.

This clone turned up a few times. The rearrangement uses TRBV27 and TRBJ1-1; perhaps TRBD1 as D (6 bases). The CDR3 consists of 14 residues. The germline CDR1 and CDR2 sequences are MNHEY and SMNVEV (reference sequence). The ends were cut back, 2 bases at V and 1 base at J, with 8 bases in the middle. CDR3 in DNA: TGTGCCAGCAGTTTACCGACAGGGAACACTGAAGCTTTCTTT. It is translated as CASSLPTGNTEAFF.

This chain joins TRBV19 and TRBJ1-5; 7 bases agree with TRBD1. Germline V gives CDR1 LNHDA, CDR2 SQIVND (reference sequence). V lost 4 bases and J lost 3; bases outside the gene matches: 3. The CDR3 has 14 amino acids. DNA of the CDR3: TGTGCCAGTAGTACGGGACAGTTCAATCAGCCCCAGCATTTT. Its protein is CASSTGQFNQPQHF. Variable domain in full (rest from reference TRBV19 and TRBJ1-5): DGGITQSPKYLFRKEGQNVTLSCEQNLNHDAMYWYRQDPGQGLRLIYYSQIVNDFQKGDIAEGYSVSREKKESFPLTVTSAQKNPTAFYLCASSTGQFNQPQHFGDGTRLSIL.

This chain links TRBV7-9 with TRBJ2-1; 10 nucleotides match TRBD2. The germline CDR1 and CDR2 sequences are SEHNR and FQNEAQ (reference sequence). The CDR3 sequence is 15 residues long. V trimming: 4 bases; J trimming: 8 bases; junction bases outside the gene matches: 8. This CDR3 reads CASSSGASGGDEQFF. Written as DNA, the CDR3 is TGTGCCAGCAGCTCTGGGGCTAGCGGGGGCGATGAGCAGTTCTTC.

The chain's CDR3 is CASRFQIPGQGETF. The CDR3 bases are TGTGCCAGCAGGTTCCAAATCCCGGGACAGGGGGAGACCTTC. This chain links TRBV27 with TRBJ1-2; 11 bases line up with TRBD1. J gave up 14 bases and V 6 bases, and 14 bases lay outside the gene matches. Looked up from germline, CDR1 is MNHEY and CDR2 is SMNVEV (reference sequence). The CDR3 totals 14 residues.

V and J are TRBV10-3 and TRBJ2-2; 10 nucleotides line up with TRBD2. The CDR3 sequence is 15 residues long. CDR1 is ENHRY and CDR2 is SYGVKD in the germline V gene. V dropped 6 bases and J dropped 5; count of bases not matched to a gene: 6. CDR3 in DNA: TGTGCCATCAGGCCGGGACTAGCGAGTACCGGGGAGCTGTTTTTT. Amino acid sequence: CAIRPGLASTGELFF.

This sequence joins TRBV30 and TRBJ2-3; D is possibly TRBD2 (5 bases). The ends were cut back, 2 bases at V and 0 bases at J, with 12 bases in the middle. The CDR3 is made up of 15 amino acids. CDR1 is GTSNPN, CDR2 SVGIG, per germline (reference sequence). CDR3 sequence reads: CAWSPDRTSTDTQYF. In nucleotides, the CDR3 is TGTGCCTGGAGTCCAGACCGGACTAGCACAGATACGCAGTATTTT.

Concerning this clone itself: The same CDR3 arises from other DNA sequences in this sample as well. The CDR3 nucleotides are TGTGCCAGCAGTCACTTCGGTGAACTCTCCTATAATTCACCCCTCCACTTT. It specifies CASSHFGELSYNSPLHF. The chain joins TRBV2 to TRBJ1-6, with unresolved D. Germline CDR1 reads SNHLY; CDR2 reads FYNNEI. The CDR3 has 17 amino acids. V gave up 5 bases and J gave up 0 bases, with 14 bases separating them.

DNA of the CDR3: TGCAGTGCTAGCGTACAAGAGACCCAGTACTTC. It is translated as CSASVQETQYF. The chain combines TRBV20-1 with TRBJ2-5; no clear D. Germline CDR1 and CDR2: DFQATT and SNEGSKA (reference sequence). V dropped 3 bases and J dropped 2 bases, with 4 bases sitting between them. This CDR3 comprises 11 residues.

The gene calls are TRBV11-2 and TRBJ2-1; TRBD2 aligns across 12 bases. Trimming took 0 bases from V and 8 from J; bases not matched to a gene: 8. The CDR3 is 17 amino acids. Germline V gene sequence: CDR1 SGHAT, CDR2 FQNNGV. CDR3 amino acids: CASSLDLLAGGLDEQFF. The CDR3 DNA is TGTGCCAGCAGCTTAGATTTACTAGCGGGGGGATTGGATGAGCAGTTCTTC.

This clone was seen once. The chain is built from TRBV9 and TRBJ2-2, with 12 bases fitting TRBD2. The V gene's germline CDR1 is SGDLS and CDR2 YYNGEE. The ends lost 3 bases at V and 6 bases at J; junction bases unmatched: 3. The CDR3 runs to 15 residues. The CDR3 sequence is CASSGTSGIPGELFF. CDR3 DNA: TGTGCCAGCAGCGGGACTAGCGGGATCCCCGGGGAGCTGTTTTTT.

The chain uses TRBV11-3 and TRBJ2-7; 8 bases agree with TRBD1. With 5 bases clipped from V and 0 bases from J, the junction kept 12 bases outside the gene matches. Per the germline V gene, CDR1 is SGHNT and CDR2 is YENEEA. The CDR3 length is 17 residues. As DNA, the CDR3 is TGTGCCAGCAGCCCACACCTCCGGGACAGGATCTCCTACGAGCAGTACTTC. Amino acid sequence: CASSPHLRDRISYEQYF.

This chain connects TRBV11-1 to TRBJ2-7, with 8 bases matching TRBD1. This CDR3 spans 14 amino acids. V lost 5 bases, J lost 3 bases, and 6 bases stayed unmatched. Germline V gives CDR1 SGHAT, CDR2 FQDESV (reference sequence). The CDR3 region has the DNA TGTGCCAGCAGCAAAGTGACAGGGGACTACGAGCAGTACTTC. Translation gives CASSKVTGDYEQYF.

As to this clone: Other DNA sequences from this sample encode an identical CDR3 as well. The chain combines TRBV5-6 with TRBJ2-7, with D perhaps matching TRBD2 (6 bases). Germline V gene data show CDR1 as SGHDT and CDR2 as YYEEEE. Deletions cut 0 bases from V and 3 bases from J, with 10 bases between. This CDR3 is 14 amino acids long. The CDR3 protein is CASSLGGDFYEQYF. The DNA of the CDR3 is TGTGCCAGCAGCTTGGGTGGGGACTTCTACGAGCAGTACTTC.

The chain joins TRBV4-1 to TRBJ1-4; 7 bases map to TRBD1. J gave up 5 bases and V 4 bases, and 10 bases lay outside the gene matches. Germline CDR1 reads MGHRA; CDR2 reads YSYEKL. The CDR3 totals 16 residues. The CDR3 sequence: CASSLRPGTENEKLFF. CDR3 DNA: TGCGCCAGCAGCCTCCGACCTGGGACAGAGAATGAAAAACTGTTTTTT.